One and the same sample provided the 14 T cell receptor beta chains below, sequenced in a study of blood T cell repertoires in COVID-19. Generated by immunoSEQ multiplex PCR, the TCRdb table keeps only in-frame clones and is missing some. The repertoire holds about 300,000 clones, with about nine tenths as singletons. Sequencing was carried out using PBMCs or T cells enriched from blood (not recorded which). The receptors were sampled from a woman between 18 and 29 years old who had recovered from COVID-19.

The V gene is TRBV5-1, the J gene TRBJ2-2; 8 bases fit TRBD2. J was trimmed by 0 bases and V by 5 bases; bases with no gene match: 6. Per germline, CDR1 SGHRS and CDR2 YFSETQ. The CDR3 covers 16 residues. The CDR3, as DNA: TGCGCCAGCAGATGGATAGCGGGGTCGAACACCGGGGAGCTGTTTTTT. It encodes CASRWIAGSNTGELFF.

V is TRBV13 and J is TRBJ1-1; D is undetermined. Between the trimmed V and J ends, which lost 6 bases and 8 bases, there was a span of 22 bases. Germline V gene data show CDR1 as PRHDT and CDR2 as FYEKMQ (reference sequence). This CDR3 comprises 15 residues. CDR3 loop: CASRIRAVSSVEAFF. The CDR3 bases are TGTGCCAGCAGAATACGAGCCGTATCTTCCGTAGAAGCTTTCTTT.

The CDR3, as DNA: TGTGCCATCAGTGATGAAGGGGATGATGGCTACACCTTC. Its protein product is CAISDEGDDGYTF. This chain connects TRBV10-3 to TRBJ1-2; perhaps TRBD1 as D (5 bases). Between the trimmed V and J ends, which lost 3 bases and 6 bases, there was a span of 11 bases. CDR3 length: 13 residues. Germline V gene sequence: CDR1 ENHRY, CDR2 SYGVKD.

Comments on this clone: A clone one base away is much larger, so this may be a read error. The V gene is TRBV5-4, the J gene TRBJ1-2; TRBD1 is a possible D gene (5 bases). The germline V and J ends were trimmed by 2 bases and 6 bases, with 8 bases remaining between them. CDR1 is SGHNT, CDR2 YYREEE, per germline (reference sequence). CDR3 length equals 12 residues. CDR3 region: CASSLQGDGYTF. CDR3 in DNA: TGTGCCAGCAGCTTACAAGGGGATGGCTACACCTTC.

The chain recombines TRBV18 with TRBJ1-1; unclear D gene. Looked up from germline, CDR1 is KGHSH and CDR2 is LQKENI. This CDR3 comprises 14 residues. With 1 base removed from V and 3 bases from J, the gap between germline ends came to 9 bases. Here the CDR3 DNA reads TGTGCCAGCTCACCACTCGGCGGGGACACTGAAGCTTTCTTT. Translating gives CASSPLGGDTEAFF.

In its sample, this clone was seen once. The rearrangement links TRBV5-1 to TRBJ1-1; tentatively, D is TRBD1 (6 bases). Germline V gene sequence: CDR1 SGHRS, CDR2 YFSETQ. Trimming pared 4 bases from V and 8 bases from J, leaving 15 bases between. This CDR3 spans 13 amino acids. The CDR3 is CASSIDRFSEAFF. In DNA form, the CDR3 reads TGCGCCAGCAGCATAGACAGGTTTTCCGAAGCTTTCTTT.

The rearrangement links TRBV30 to TRBJ1-5, with TRBD1 as a possible D gene (6 bases). V lost 5 bases, J lost 3 bases, and 17 bases lay in between. This CDR3 has 15 amino acids. Germline CDR1 GTSNPN, CDR2 SVGIG (reference sequence). In DNA, the CDR3 is TGTGCCTGGGGGCGGGCAGGGGAATTCAATCAGCCCCAGCATTTT. Its protein is CAWGRAGEFNQPQHF.

The chain carries TRBV27 and TRBJ2-7; a possible D gene is TRBD2 (5 bases). This CDR3 contains 16 residues. Germline V lookup: CDR1 MNHEY, CDR2 SMNVEV (reference sequence). Between the trimmed V and J ends, which lost 3 bases and 3 bases, there was a span of 18 bases. CDR3 protein: CASSLTVYGKVYEQYF. CDR3 coding DNA: TGTGCCAGCAGTTTGACGGTTTACGGGAAAGTCTACGAGCAGTACTTC.

The chain joins TRBV6-5 to TRBJ1-4; possible D gene TRBD1, 5 bases. The CDR3 totals 14 residues. Germline lookup yields CDR1 MNHEY and CDR2 SVGAGI. The germline V and J ends were trimmed by 8 bases and 3 bases, with 13 bases remaining between them. The CDR3 protein is CASGRVGPNEKLFF. CDR3 bases: TGTGCCAGCGGCAGGGTAGGCCCTAATGAAAAACTGTTTTTT.

The V gene is TRBV19, the J gene TRBJ1-5, with 8 bases fitting TRBD1. V lost 1 base to trimming and J lost 3 bases; unmatched junction nucleotides: 8. The CDR3 loop spans 17 amino acids. Per the germline V gene, CDR1 is LNHDA and CDR2 is SQIVND (reference sequence). CDR3 sequence: CASSIVLTGDLNQPQHF. The CDR3 DNA sequence: TGTGCCAGTAGTATAGTTTTGACAGGGGACCTCAATCAGCCCCAGCATTTT. Based on the CDR3 plus reference TRBV19 and TRBJ1-5, the full variable domain is DGGITQSPKYLFRKEGQNVTLSCEQNLNHDAMYWYRQDPGQGLRLIYYSQIVNDFQKGDIAEGYSVSREKKESFPLTVTSAQKNPTAFYLCASSIVLTGDLNQPQHFGDGTRLSIL.

This chain links TRBV10-2 with TRBJ1-1, with D possibly matching TRBD1 (6 bases). The CDR3 is 13 amino acids. V shed 6 bases and J shed 1 base, with 9 bases lying between them. The germline V gene encodes CDR1 WSHSY and CDR2 SAAADI. The CDR3 reads CASSATGNTEAFF. The CDR3 nucleotides read TGCGCCAGCAGCGCGACAGGGAACACTGAAGCTTTCTTT.

V gene TRBV5-4 combines with J gene TRBJ1-1; D possibly corresponds to TRBD1 (6 bases). The CDR3 has 15 amino acids. Trimming shortened V by 5 bases and J by 3 bases, and 17 bases separated the two germline ends. The germline gives CDR1 SGHNT, CDR2 YYREEE (reference sequence). Here the CDR3 DNA reads TGTGCCAGCAGTTCTCCGGGACATAGGGACACTGAAGCTTTCTTT. It is translated as CASSSPGHRDTEAFF.

This chain connects TRBV5-4 to TRBJ1-1; 9 bases map to TRBD1. This CDR3 is 15 amino acids long. Germline trimming cut 3 bases from V and 2 bases from J; bases unmatched to any gene: 5. Looked up from germline, CDR1 is SGHNT and CDR2 is YYREEE (reference sequence). The CDR3 spells CASSSRDRANTEAFF. CDR3 sequence (DNA): TGTGCCAGCAGCTCCCGGGACAGGGCTAACACTGAAGCTTTCTTT.

The J gene is TRBJ2-5, the V gene TRBV7-2; D not resolved. The V gene's germline CDR1 is SGHTA and CDR2 FQGNSA. The CDR3 length is 15 residues. The V end was cut by 2 bases, the J end by 4 bases, with 14 bases between. CDR3 in amino acids: CASSLFGSESETQYF. The CDR3 coding sequence is TGTGCCAGCAGCTTATTTGGGTCGGAGTCAGAGACCCAGTACTTC.